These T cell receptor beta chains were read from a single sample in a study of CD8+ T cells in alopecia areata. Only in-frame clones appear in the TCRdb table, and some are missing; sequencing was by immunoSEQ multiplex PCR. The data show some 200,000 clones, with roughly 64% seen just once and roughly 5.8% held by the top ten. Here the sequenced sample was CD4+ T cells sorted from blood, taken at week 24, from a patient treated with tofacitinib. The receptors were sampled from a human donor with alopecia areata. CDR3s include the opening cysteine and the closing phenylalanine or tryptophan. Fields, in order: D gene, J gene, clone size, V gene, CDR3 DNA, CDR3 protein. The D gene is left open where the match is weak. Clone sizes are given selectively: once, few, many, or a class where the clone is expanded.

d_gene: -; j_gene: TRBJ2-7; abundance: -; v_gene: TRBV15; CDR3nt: TGTGCCACCAGCAGAGGATCGTCGATCGGGAACGAGCAGTACTTC; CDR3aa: CATSRGSSIGNEQYF
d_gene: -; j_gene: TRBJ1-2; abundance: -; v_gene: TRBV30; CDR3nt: TGTGCCTGGAGTTCGACCGACCATGGCTACACCTTC; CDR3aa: CAWSSTDHGYTF
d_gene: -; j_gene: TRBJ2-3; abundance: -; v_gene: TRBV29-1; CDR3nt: TGCAGCGCCCCGCACGAGCGAGGGGGAGATACGCAGTATTTT; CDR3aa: CSAPHERGGDTQYF
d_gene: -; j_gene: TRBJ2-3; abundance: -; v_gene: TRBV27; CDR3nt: TGTGCCAGCAGCTCACCCCCCCGGGTGAATACGCAGTATTTT; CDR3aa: CASSSPPRVNTQYF
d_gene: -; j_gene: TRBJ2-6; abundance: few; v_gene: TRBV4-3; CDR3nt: TGCGCCAGCAGCCAACCTACAGGGTCTGGGGCCAACGTCCTGACTTTC; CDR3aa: CASSQPTGSGANVLTF
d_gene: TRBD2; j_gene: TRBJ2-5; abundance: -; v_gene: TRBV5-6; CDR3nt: TGTGCCAGCAGCTCGACCGGGACTAGCATCGAGACCCAGTACTTC; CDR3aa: CASSSTGTSIETQYF
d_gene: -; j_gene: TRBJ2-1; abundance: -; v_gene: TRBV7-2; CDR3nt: TGTGCCAGCAGCTTAGCGGGGGATCACAGTTACAATGAGCAGTTCTTC; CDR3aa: CASSLAGDHSYNEQFF
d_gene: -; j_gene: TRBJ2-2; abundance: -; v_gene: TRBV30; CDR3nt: TGTGCCCGCACTAGCCCCTATGGCCACACCGGGGAGCTGTTTTTT; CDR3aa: CARTSPYGHTGELFF
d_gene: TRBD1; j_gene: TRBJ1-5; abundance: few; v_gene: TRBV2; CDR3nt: TGTGCCAGCAGCGACGACAGGGGCAATCAGCCCCAGCATTTT; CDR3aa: CASSDDRGNQPQHF
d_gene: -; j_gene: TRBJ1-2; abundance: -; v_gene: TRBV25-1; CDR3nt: TGTGCCAGCAGTCCGGGGATCTATGGCTACACCTTC; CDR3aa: CASSPGIYGYTF
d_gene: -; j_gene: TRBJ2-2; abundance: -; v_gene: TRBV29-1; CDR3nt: TGCAGCGTTGAGTATTGGGGGACCGCGAACACCGGGGAGCTGTTTTTT; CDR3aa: CSVEYWGTANTGELFF
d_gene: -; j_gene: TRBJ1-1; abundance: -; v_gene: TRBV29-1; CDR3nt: TGCAGTATACAGCGGTTGAACACTGAAGCTTTCTTT; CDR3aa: CSIQRLNTEAFF
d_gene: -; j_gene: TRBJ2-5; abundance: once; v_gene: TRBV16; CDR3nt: TGTGCCAGCAGCCTCCAAGAGACCCAGTACTTC; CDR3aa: CASSLQETQYF
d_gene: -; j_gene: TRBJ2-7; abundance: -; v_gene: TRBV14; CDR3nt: TGTGCCAGCAGCCGCTCCTACGAGCAGTACTTC; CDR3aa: CASSRSYEQYF
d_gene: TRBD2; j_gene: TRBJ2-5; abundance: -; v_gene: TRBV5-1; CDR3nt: TGCGCCAGCAGCCCCGGGACTAGCGGGAGGCCCCAAGAGACCCAGTACTTC; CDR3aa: CASSPGTSGRPQETQYF
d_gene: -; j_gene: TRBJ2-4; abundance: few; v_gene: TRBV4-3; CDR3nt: TGCGCCAGCAGCCAAGAACACGGGATATCGTCCAAAAACATTCAGTACTTC; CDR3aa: CASSQEHGISSKNIQYF
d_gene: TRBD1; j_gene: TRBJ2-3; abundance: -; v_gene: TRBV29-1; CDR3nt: TGCAGCGCCCCACAGGGGGCAAGCACAGATACGCAGTATTTT; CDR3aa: CSAPQGASTDTQYF
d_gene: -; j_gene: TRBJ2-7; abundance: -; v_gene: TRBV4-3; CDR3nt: TGCGCCAGCAGCCAGGGGCTCGAGGGGACCCACGAGCAGTACTTC; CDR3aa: CASSQGLEGTHEQYF
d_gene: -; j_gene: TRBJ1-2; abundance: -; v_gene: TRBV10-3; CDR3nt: TGTGCCATCAGACAACAGGGTGATAACTATGGCTACACCTTC; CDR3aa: CAIRQQGDNYGYTF
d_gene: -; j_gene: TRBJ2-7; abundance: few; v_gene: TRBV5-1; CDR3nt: TGCGCCAGCAGCTCCAACTCCTACGAGCAGTACTTC; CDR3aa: CASSSNSYEQYF
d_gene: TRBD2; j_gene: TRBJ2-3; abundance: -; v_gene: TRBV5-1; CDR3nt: TGCGCCAGCAGCAGAACGACTAGCGGTTCTCTCGGGTCTAGCACAGATACGCAGTATTTT; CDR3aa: CASSRTTSGSLGSSTDTQYF
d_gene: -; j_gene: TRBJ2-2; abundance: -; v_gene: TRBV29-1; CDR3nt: TGCAGCGCTGTCACAGGGGACTATTCCACCGGGGAGCTGTTTTTT; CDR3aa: CSAVTGDYSTGELFF
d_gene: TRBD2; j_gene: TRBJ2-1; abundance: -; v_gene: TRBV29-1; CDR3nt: TGCAGCGCACAGCGGGAGTGGAACAATGAGCAGTTCTTC; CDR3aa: CSAQREWNNEQFF
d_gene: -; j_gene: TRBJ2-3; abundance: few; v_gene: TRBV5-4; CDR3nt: TGTGCCAGCAGCTTGGATCCAGGGGAAGTTGATACGCAGTATTTT; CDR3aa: CASSLDPGEVDTQYF
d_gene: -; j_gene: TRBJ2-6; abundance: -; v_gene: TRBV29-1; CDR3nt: TGCAGCGTTGACGGACCTGGGGCCAACGTCCTGACTTTC; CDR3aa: CSVDGPGANVLTF
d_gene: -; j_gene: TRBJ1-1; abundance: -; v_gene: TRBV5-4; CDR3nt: TGTGCCAGCAGCTTACTCAGGGGAGACACTGAAGCTTTCTTT; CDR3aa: CASSLLRGDTEAFF
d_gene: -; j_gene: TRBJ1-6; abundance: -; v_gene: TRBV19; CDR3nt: TGTGCCAGTAGTCCGGGACAAGGGAGAAATTCACCCCTCCACTTT; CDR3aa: CASSPGQGRNSPLHF
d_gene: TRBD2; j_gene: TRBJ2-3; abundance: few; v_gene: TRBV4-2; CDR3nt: TGTGCCAGCAGCCAAGGACTAGCTAGCACAGATACGCAGTATTTT; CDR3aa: CASSQGLASTDTQYF
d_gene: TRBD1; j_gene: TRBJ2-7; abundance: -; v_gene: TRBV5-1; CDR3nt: TGCGCCAGCAGCTTGGGAGCGGGACAGGGATTAACGGTGCGGTACTTC; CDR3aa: CASSLGAGQGLTVRYF
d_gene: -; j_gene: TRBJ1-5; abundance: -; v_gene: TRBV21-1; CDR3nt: TGTGCCAGCAGCAAAGAGGGGGCTAATCAGCCCCAGCATTTT; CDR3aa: CASSKEGANQPQHF
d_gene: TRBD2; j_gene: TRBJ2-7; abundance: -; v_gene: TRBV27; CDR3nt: TGTGCCAGCAGTTTAAAGGTTAGCGGGGGATACGAGCAGTACTTC; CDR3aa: CASSLKVSGGYEQYF
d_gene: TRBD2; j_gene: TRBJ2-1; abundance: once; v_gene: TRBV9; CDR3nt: TGTGCCAGCAGCGCTTTGACTAGCGCTTCGAACGAGCAGTTCTTC; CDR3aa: CASSALTSASNEQFF
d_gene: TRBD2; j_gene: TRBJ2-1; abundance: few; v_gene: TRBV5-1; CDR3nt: TGCGCCAGCAGCTTGGCTTACGCGGGAGGGAATGAGCAGTTCTTC; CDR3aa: CASSLAYAGGNEQFF
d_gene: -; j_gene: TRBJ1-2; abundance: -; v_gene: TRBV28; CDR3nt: TGTGCCAGCACCACGGGAGGGACCCCATCCTATGGCTACACCTTC; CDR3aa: CASTTGGTPSYGYTF
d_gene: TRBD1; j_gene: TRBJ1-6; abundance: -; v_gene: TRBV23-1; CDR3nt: TGCGCCAGCAGGCGGCACAGGGGGCCTTATAATTCACCCCTCCACTTT; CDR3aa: CASRRHRGPYNSPLHF
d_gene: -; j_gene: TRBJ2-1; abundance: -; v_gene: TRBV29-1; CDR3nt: TGCAGCGTTGATCCCACTCTTAGTTACAATGAGCAGTTCTTC; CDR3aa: CSVDPTLSYNEQFF
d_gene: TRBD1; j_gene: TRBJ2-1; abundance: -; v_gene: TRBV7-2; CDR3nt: TGTGCCAGCACCGAGTTCGGGACAGGGTACAATGAGCAGTTCTTC; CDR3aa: CASTEFGTGYNEQFF
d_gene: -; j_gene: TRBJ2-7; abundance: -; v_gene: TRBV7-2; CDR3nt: TGTGCCAGCAGCGCCCTATTATCCTCCTACGAGCAGTACTTC; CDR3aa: CASSALLSSYEQYF
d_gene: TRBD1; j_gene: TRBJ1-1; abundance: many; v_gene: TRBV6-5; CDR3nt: TGTGCCAGCAGTTACTCGGGACAGGCGAACACTGAAGCTTTCTTT; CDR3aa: CASSYSGQANTEAFF
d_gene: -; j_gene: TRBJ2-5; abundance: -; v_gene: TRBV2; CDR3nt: TGTGCCAGCAGTGATAAGGGTCCAGAGACCCAGTACTTC; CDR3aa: CASSDKGPETQYF
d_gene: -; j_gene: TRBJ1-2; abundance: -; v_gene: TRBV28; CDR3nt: TGTGCCAGCAGCCAAGGACAGTCGTATGGCTACACCTTC; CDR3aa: CASSQGQSYGYTF
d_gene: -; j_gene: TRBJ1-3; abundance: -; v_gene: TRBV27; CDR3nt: TGTGCCAGCAGTCCCTTAGGGATCCTAAACACCATATATTTT; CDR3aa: CASSPLGILNTIYF
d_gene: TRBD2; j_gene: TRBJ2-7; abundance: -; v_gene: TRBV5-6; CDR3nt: TGTGCCAGCAGCTCGAGACTAGCGGGCCTCTCCTACGAGCAGTACTTC; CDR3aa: CASSSRLAGLSYEQYF
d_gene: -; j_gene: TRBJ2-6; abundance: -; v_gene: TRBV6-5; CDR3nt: TGTGCCTCCCCAAGTGGGGCCAACGTCCTGACTTTC; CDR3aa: CASPSGANVLTF
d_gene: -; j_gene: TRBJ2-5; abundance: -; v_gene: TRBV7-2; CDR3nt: TGTGCCAGCAGCTTTACTGGGACGGTGAAGCAAGAGACCCAGTACTTC; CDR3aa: CASSFTGTVKQETQYF
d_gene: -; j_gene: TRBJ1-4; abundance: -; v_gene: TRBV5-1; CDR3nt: TGCGCCAGCAGCTTGGCTAACGCGTTCGGTGAAAAACTGTTTTTT; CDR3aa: CASSLANAFGEKLFF
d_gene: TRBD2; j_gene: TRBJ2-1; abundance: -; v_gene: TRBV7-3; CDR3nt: TGTGCCAGCAGTGTAACTAGCGATGAGCAGTTCTTC; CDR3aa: CASSVTSDEQFF
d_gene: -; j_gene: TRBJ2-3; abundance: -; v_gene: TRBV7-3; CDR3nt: TGTGCCAGCAGCTTCGGGGCTAGCACAGATACGCAGTATTTT; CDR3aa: CASSFGASTDTQYF
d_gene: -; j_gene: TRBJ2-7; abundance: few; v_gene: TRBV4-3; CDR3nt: TGCGCCAGCTCAGATTTGGGTACGAGACCCTACGAGCAGTACTTC; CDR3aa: CASSDLGTRPYEQYF
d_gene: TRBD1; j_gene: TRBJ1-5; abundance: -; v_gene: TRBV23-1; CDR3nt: TGCGCCAGCAGTCAAGGGACAGGGCCCATCAATCAGCCCCAGCATTTT; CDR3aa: CASSQGTGPINQPQHF
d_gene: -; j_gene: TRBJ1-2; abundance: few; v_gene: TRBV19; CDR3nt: TGTGCCAGTAGTATAGACCGAGACAACTATGGCTACACCTTC; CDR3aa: CASSIDRDNYGYTF
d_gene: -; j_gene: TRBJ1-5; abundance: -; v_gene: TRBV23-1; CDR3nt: TGCGCCAGCAGTCACCGCCCCCCTATTGTAAGCAATCAGCCCCAGCATTTT; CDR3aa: CASSHRPPIVSNQPQHF
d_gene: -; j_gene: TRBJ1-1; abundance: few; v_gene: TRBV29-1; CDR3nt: TGCAGCGTTGAGTGGCGGGTGAACACTGAAGCTTTCTTT; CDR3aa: CSVEWRVNTEAFF
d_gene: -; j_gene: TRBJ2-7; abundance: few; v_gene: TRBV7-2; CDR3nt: TGTGCCAGCAGCTTAGGGGCAGGGCCCTCCTACGAGCAGTACTTC; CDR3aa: CASSLGAGPSYEQYF
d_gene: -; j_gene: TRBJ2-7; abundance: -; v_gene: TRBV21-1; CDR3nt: TGTGCCAGCAGCCTATACCGGACGGTTCCCTCCTACGAGCAGTACTTC; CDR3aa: CASSLYRTVPSYEQYF